This T cell receptor (beta chain) was captured in a study of neurological immune-mediated disorders. The CDR3 is made up of 12 amino acids. CDR1 is SQVTM, CDR2 ANQGSEA, per germline. The V and J ends lost 4 bases and 6 bases respectively, with 13 bases between them. There are a few counts of this clonotype. MiXCR, run by TCRdb on the 5' RACE reads, gives a single entry per CDR3 protein. This sample carries tens of thousands of distinct CDR3 sequences, 2% to 2.5% of them seen once, and the ten largest clones take less than 3%. Sequencing was done on a sample of PBMCs. The J gene is TRBJ2-7, the V gene TRBV29-1; D assignment may be TRBD1 or TRBD2 (5 bases each). This clonotype originated in a middle-aged man with multiple sclerosis. The CDR3 here is CSVAGGPGEQYF. The CDR3 bases are TGCAGCGTTGCTGGGGGTCCGGGCGAGCAGTACTTC.